The sample holds one count of the clone carrying this T cell receptor beta chain. Its antigen is not known. J was trimmed by 4 bases and V by 6 bases; bases with no gene match: 7. The CDR3 is 15 residues long. From germline, CDR1 is SGHVS and CDR2 FNYEAQ. The data originate from a study of cytomegalovirus exposure and HLA in healthy donors. The wider study: Inside one of the first data releases sat 80 million to 95 million unique TCRs taken from HLA-typed donors.

It was with 60 Vbeta and 13 Jbeta primers that the PCR ran. Here immunoSEQ multiplex PCR was the method, and the copy in TCRdb shows in-frame clones only, minus some. The table has 150,000 to 200,000 clones, 80% to 90% seen once. Study-wide findings and caveats: The authors listed over 150 TCR beta chains as cytomegalovirus-associated. TCR sequences were mostly rare, though some public TCRs occurred in many donors. As a later analysis revealed, the rate of TCR association differed by HLA locus, with DRB1 most and HLA-C fewest.

The sample taken for sequencing was PBMCs. The source is a woman aged 18 to 35 in good health and CMV-seropositive. This rearrangement joins TRBV7-6 to TRBJ2-5, with 11 bases identical to TRBD2. The CDR3 nucleotides read TGTGCCAGCAGTTTTAGCGGGGGGGCTTTAGAGACCCAGTACTTC. Translation: CASSFSGGALETQYF.